These T cell receptor beta chains were read from a single sample in a study of blood T cell repertoires in COVID-19. Assay: immunoSEQ multiplex PCR; the TCRdb copy retains only in-frame clones and omits some. Found here are 250,000 to 300,000 clones, approximately 90% of them singletons; the top ten hold roughly 2.4%. What was sequenced was peripheral blood. Receptors were obtained from a woman aged 50 to 60 who had recovered from COVID-19. Both conserved end residues are part of each CDR3. The D gene is left open where the match is weak. Not all rows give a size; the values are once, few, many and, for expanded clones, a class.

v_call	clone_size	d_call	j_call	cdr3_aa	cdr3_nt
TRBV5-1	NA	TRBD1	TRBJ2-3	CASSLGLTGGITDTQYF	TGCGCCAGCAGCTTGGGCCTAACAGGGGGAATCACAGATACGCAGTATTTT
TRBV28	NA	TRBD1	TRBJ1-1	CASSRGGTGALAEAFF	TGTGCCAGCAGCCGTGGAGGGACAGGGGCTTTGGCTGAAGCTTTCTTT
TRBV12-3/TRBV12-4	NA	NA	TRBJ2-3	CASTSRGTDTQYF	TGTGCCAGCACCTCCCGAGGGACAGATACGCAGTATTTT
TRBV7-3	NA	NA	TRBJ2-1	CASSLANNEQFF	TGTGCCAGCAGCCTCGCTAACAATGAGCAGTTCTTC
TRBV5-1	NA	TRBD2	TRBJ2-6	CASSWREGFGANVLTF	TGCGCCAGCAGCTGGAGGGAGGGTTTTGGGGCCAACGTCCTGACTTTC
TRBV27	NA	NA	TRBJ1-1	CASSLSLANTEAFF	TGTGCCAGCAGTTTATCGTTGGCGAACACTGAAGCTTTCTTT
TRBV7-2	NA	TRBD2	TRBJ2-7	CASSPQGGGGYEQYF	TGTGCCAGCAGCCCTCAAGGTGGCGGGGGCTACGAGCAGTACTTC
TRBV29-1	few	NA	TRBJ1-3	CSVQAGNTIYF	TGCAGCGTACAAGCTGGAAACACCATATATTTT
TRBV29-1	NA	NA	TRBJ2-5	CSVEDRGAHGQETQYF	TGCAGCGTTGAAGATCGGGGGGCGCATGGTCAAGAGACCCAGTACTTC
TRBV19	NA	TRBD1	TRBJ1-6	CASSIDGTGPNSPLHF	TGTGCCAGTAGTATAGACGGGACAGGTCCCAATTCACCCCTCCACTTT
TRBV6-2/TRBV6-3	NA	TRBD1	TRBJ1-2	CASSYSGQGGDYGYTF	TGTGCCAGCAGTTACTCTGGACAGGGGGGAGACTATGGCTACACCTTC
TRBV20-1	NA	NA	TRBJ2-2	CSASSQRLANTGELFF	TGCAGTGCTAGTAGCCAGCGCCTGGCGAACACCGGGGAGCTGTTTTTT
TRBV28	NA	TRBD2	TRBJ2-7	CASSWSPSGAYEQYF	TGTGCCAGCAGTTGGTCCCCTAGCGGGGCCTACGAGCAGTACTTC
TRBV5-1	NA	TRBD1	TRBJ1-2	CASSPQGDLTISYTF	TGCGCCAGCAGCCCACAGGGGGATCTAACTATTAGCTACACCTTC
TRBV28	NA	NA	TRBJ1-5	CASGRTHQPQHF	TGTGCCAGCGGCAGGACTCATCAGCCCCAGCATTTT
TRBV12-3/TRBV12-4	NA	NA	TRBJ1-5	CASSLAARQPQHF	TGTGCCAGCAGTTTAGCGGCTCGTCAGCCCCAGCATTTT
TRBV25-1	few	TRBD2	TRBJ2-5	CASSILAGIQETQYF	TGTGCCAGCAGTATTCTAGCGGGGATCCAAGAGACCCAGTACTTC
TRBV27	NA	TRBD2	TRBJ2-7	CASSLLGRGLAGVGFEQYF	TGTGCCAGCAGTTTATTAGGGCGGGGACTAGCGGGAGTCGGTTTCGAGCAGTACTTC
TRBV7-9	few	TRBD2	TRBJ2-1	CASASRAGEAEQFF	TGTGCCAGCGCCTCAAGGGCGGGAGAGGCCGAGCAGTTCTTC
TRBV28	NA	NA	TRBJ1-2	CATETANYGYTF	TGTGCCACCGAGACAGCTAACTATGGCTACACCTTC
TRBV5-5	once	TRBD1	TRBJ1-3	CASSRLRADRVVGNTIYF	TGTGCCAGCAGCCGTCTCCGTGCTGACAGGGTGGTGGGAAACACCATATATTTT
TRBV28	NA	NA	TRBJ1-1	CASSLLTGLAEAFF	TGTGCCAGCAGTTTATTGACTGGGTTGGCTGAAGCTTTCTTT
TRBV19	NA	NA	TRBJ2-3	CASSIGASADTQYF	TGTGCCAGTAGTATAGGGGCTAGCGCAGATACGCAGTATTTT
TRBV4-3	NA	NA	TRBJ1-1	CASSQEAHWNTEAFF	TGCGCCAGCAGCCAAGAGGCTCATTGGAACACTGAAGCTTTCTTT
TRBV15	NA	TRBD1	TRBJ2-3	CATSSYRGYGTDTQYF	TGTGCCACCAGCAGCTACAGGGGGTACGGCACAGATACGCAGTATTTT
TRBV2	NA	NA	TRBJ2-7	CASSEGRVPSYEQYF	TGTGCCAGCAGTGAGGGCAGGGTTCCATCCTACGAGCAGTACTTC
TRBV10-3	NA	NA	TRBJ1-1	CAINTGTPNTEAFF	TGTGCCATTAATACAGGGACCCCGAACACTGAAGCTTTCTTT
TRBV24-1	NA	NA	TRBJ1-2	CATSDTGNYGYTF	TGTGCCACCAGTGATACAGGGAACTATGGCTACACCTTC
TRBV5-6	once	NA	TRBJ1-4	CASSLAGGREKLFF	TGTGCCAGCAGCTTGGCCGGGGGGAGAGAAAAACTGTTTTTT
TRBV6-5	NA	TRBD1	TRBJ1-6	CASRGQGSSPLHF	TGTGCCAGCAGGGGACAGGGATCCTCACCCCTCCACTTT
TRBV14	once	TRBD1	TRBJ1-1	CASSHLTGGLNTEAFF	TGTGCCAGCAGCCACCTGACAGGGGGGCTGAACACTGAAGCTTTCTTT
TRBV9	NA	NA	TRBJ2-5	CASSVAGETQYF	TGTGCCAGCAGCGTAGCCGGGGAGACCCAGTACTTC
TRBV5-1	few	NA	TRBJ1-1	CASSLGSWNTEAFF	TGCGCCAGCAGCTTGGGGAGTTGGAACACTGAAGCTTTCTTT
TRBV6-5	NA	TRBD2	TRBJ2-1	CASGSRPGLAGEEFF	TGTGCCAGCGGTAGTCGCCCGGGACTAGCGGGAGAGGAATTCTTC
TRBV12-1	NA	NA	TRBJ1-1	CASSFGPGALF	NA
TRBV7-3	few	NA	TRBJ1-2	CASSSGPFDGYTF	TGTGCCAGCAGCAGTGGGCCATTTGATGGCTACACCTTC
TRBV9	NA	NA	TRBJ2-1	CASSVDSYGEQFF	TGTGCCAGCAGCGTTGACTCTTACGGAGAGCAGTTCTTC
TRBV4-1	NA	NA	TRBJ2-7	CASAKADLPYEQYF	TGCGCCAGCGCTAAAGCGGACTTACCCTACGAGCAGTACTTC
TRBV9	NA	NA	TRBJ1-1	CASSRTAANTEAFF	TGTGCCAGCAGCCGGACAGCCGCGAACACTGAAGCTTTCTTT